This paragraph covers one T cell receptor beta chain sequence. The sample holds one count of this clone. Its antigen remains unidentified. No clone much larger than this one lies a single base away; base qualities are absent. V loses 1 base at its end and J loses 4 bases; junction bases beyond the gene matches: 6. Taken from the germline V gene (reference sequence), the CDR1 and CDR2 loops are GTSNPN and SVGIG. The CDR3, from cysteine to phenylalanine, totals 15 residues. Only the CDR3 region is kept as DNA, spanning 45 bases read in frame from base 1. The data derive from a study of cytomegalovirus exposure and HLA in healthy donors (TCRdb year 2017). The study in broad terms: According to a later analysis, one platform produced both the approximately 110 validation repertoires and the 550 to 800 repertoires of the first cohort. The aim of the study was to test whether cataloging public T cell receptors could identify signatures of past pathogen exposure. In addition to the first cohort of roughly 700 subjects, a separate validation cohort of over 90 different subjects was used. The study combined high-throughput TCR immunosequencing, statistical association of individual TCRs with disease status, and machine learning to predict cytomegalovirus infection status.

Separate from the roughly 650-subject first cohort, the validation cohort of more than 90 subjects was the group to which the donors belonged. Receptors were amplified or captured by the immunoSEQ multiplex PCR assay. Per the source publication's procedure: A statistical classification framework was built for diagnosing cytomegalovirus status from the catalog of TCR beta chain sequences. This immuneACCESS table, as held by TCRdb, lists in-frame sequences with V and J called but not all clones. Of the missing ones, under half trace to an unresolved V gene in checked studies; the others have no known cause. V and J calls plus clone size are reproduced from that table; the DNA served to infer D and trimming. This sample comprises about 62,000 clones, approximately 95% of them detected only once. Clones ranked in the top ten supply about 6.5% of the sample. Study-wide conclusions, independent of this receptor: All 130 or so repertoires were used to score co-occurrence in the validation cohort in a later analysis, because that analysis had no HLA typing for the cohort. The authors suggested that the approach could potentially be extended to other disease states and immunological phenotypes. In vitro tests confirmed that three of the cytomegalovirus-associated TCR beta chains recognize cytomegalovirus antigens. A later analysis found that TCRs clustered in the first cohort also tended to co-occur in the 110 or so validation repertoires, with just under 95% of cluster scores above 0. In both the original and validation cohorts, the classifier was reported to diagnose cytomegalovirus status with high specificity and sensitivity. The study gave a list of 150 to 200 TCR beta chains associated with cytomegalovirus. Across donors, most TCR sequences were observed very rarely, whereas some public TCRs were present in many individuals.

Specimen: PBMCs. The sequence came from a woman aged 18-30 years in good health and CMV-seropositive. The chain is assembled from TRBV30 and TRBJ1-5; 8 bases in the junction line up with TRBD1. The DNA reads as follows: TGTGCCTGGAGTGGCGCAGGGGGCTTAAATCAGCCCCAGCATTTT. This is translated as CAWSGAGGLNQPQHF.